The source of this TCR beta chain is a study of PD-1 blockade in classical Hodgkin lymphoma. Notes on the study in general: The origin of the repertoire differences remains undefined, with disease activity or prior therapy as possible causes. Partial responders and progressors had significantly lower baseline TCR diversity. CD4+ TCR diversity, unlike CD8+, rose significantly by C4D1.

Of note for this clone: The target antigen is unknown.

The V and J ends lost 6 bases and 5 bases respectively, with 16 bases between them. Germline CDR1 reads ENHRY; CDR2 reads SYGVKD. CDR3 size: 15 residues. Using immunoSEQ multiplex PCR, the repertoire was profiled, and TCRdb retains in-frame clones only, with some absent. The data hold under 65,000 clones, with approximately 92% observed a single time. Autologous stem cell transplantation was followed by relapse in every patient, and brentuximab vedotin exposure varied. The patients, who had relapsed/refractory classical Hodgkin lymphoma, achieved best responses of complete response, partial response or progressive disease.

This material consisted of peripheral blood mononuclear cells (PBMCs), taken at baseline. V is TRBV10-3 and J is TRBJ2-2; D perhaps matches TRBD2 (5 bases). The receptor's source is a human donor with classical Hodgkin lymphoma. The CDR3 reads CAIRSGGARTGELFF. CDR3 nucleotides: TGTGCCATCAGATCCGGAGGAGCGAGAACCGGGGAGCTGTTTTTT.